Following are 6 T cell receptor beta chains from one sample sequenced in a study of T cell responses to AZD1222 COVID-19 vaccine. The method was immunoSEQ multiplex PCR; TCRdb's version includes in-frame clones alone and lacks a portion of them. In the table there are about 150,000 clones, 94% of which are singletons. The sample was peripheral blood, taken on day 0 of AZD1222 vaccination. The receptors come from an adult in good health.

V usage is TRBV12-3 or TRBV12-4 and J usage is TRBJ2-7, with D tentatively TRBD1 or TRBD2 (5 bases each). V dropped 3 bases and J dropped 7 bases, with 13 bases sitting between them. The CDR3 runs 13 residues. The CDR3 loop is CASSLTRDGEQYV. Written as DNA, the CDR3 is TGTGCCAGCAGTTTGACCCGGGACGGGGAGCAGTACGTC.

This clone turned up a few times. The rearrangement links TRBV10-3 to TRBJ1-2; TRBD1 aligns across 7 bases. Trimming removed 4 bases from V and 2 bases from J; junction bases left unmatched: 4. The CDR3 runs to 14 residues. Germline CDR1 and CDR2: ENHRY and SYGVKD. CDR3 in amino acids: CAISAGTANYGYTF. In DNA form, the CDR3 reads TGTGCCATCAGTGCCGGGACAGCAAACTATGGCTACACCTTC.

The chain carries TRBV6-5 and TRBJ1-2; D is perhaps TRBD1 (6 bases). CDR1 and CDR2 (germline): MNHEY, SVGAGI. Trimming left V 0 bases short and J 7 bases short, with 15 bases between. The CDR3 is 15 residues long. The CDR3 loop reads CASSYSARRGGGYTF. The CDR3 coding sequence is TGTGCCAGCAGTTACTCAGCTCGCAGGGGAGGTGGCTACACCTTC.

The V and J genes are TRBV10-3 and TRBJ1-6; the match to TRBD1 covers 10 bases. The CDR3 spans 15 residues. V shed 0 bases and J 10 bases; nucleotides not matched to a gene: 3. Germline V gene data show CDR1 as ENHRY and CDR2 as SYGVKD. The CDR3 region is CAISESDRGGSPLHF. CDR3 DNA sequence: TGTGCCATCAGTGAGTCGGACAGGGGGGGATCACCCCTCCACTTT.

The chain recombines TRBV11-2 with TRBJ2-5, with TRBD2 as a possible D gene (6 bases). Trimming left V 5 bases short and J 5 bases short, with 18 bases between. From germline, CDR1 is SGHAT and CDR2 FQNNGV. The CDR3 sequence is 15 residues long. Here the CDR3 DNA reads TGTGCCAGCAGCCACGATGGGGGGAAGGGGGAGACCCAGTACTTC. It yields the protein CASSHDGGKGETQYF.

The V gene is TRBV6-1, the J gene TRBJ2-7, with a possible D match to TRBD1 (5 bases). V gave up 1 base and J gave up 11 bases, with 15 bases separating them. The CDR3 is 13 residues long. CDR1 is MNHNS and CDR2 is SASEGT in the germline V gene. The CDR3: CASSEDSSDSKYV. DNA for the CDR3: TGTGCCAGCAGTGAAGACAGCTCCGACAGTAAGTACGTC.